Below are 21 T cell receptor beta chains sequenced from a single sample in a study of CD8 T cells in Susac syndrome. Reverse transcription of roughly 0.5 to 1 ug RNA used random hexamers. TCRdb reprocessed the immunoSEQ multiplex PCR reads with MiXCR, giving one entry per CDR3 protein. The sample contains some 130,000 distinct CDR3 sequences, approximately 95% of which appear only once. The specimen sequenced was CD8+ T cells from PBMCs. These receptors were collected from a human donor with Susac syndrome.

The genes are TRBV3-1 and TRBJ2-7; 11 nucleotides align to TRBD2. Germline lookup yields CDR1 LGHDT and CDR2 YNNKEL (reference sequence). The V and J ends lost 3 bases and 0 bases, in that order; junction bases with no gene match: 4. The CDR3 is 16 amino acids. The CDR3 here is CASSHTTSGASYEQYF. The CDR3 bases are TGTGCCAGCAGCCATACGACTAGCGGGGCCTCCTACGAGCAGTACTTC.

The chain employs TRBV2 and TRBJ2-7; 8 bases match TRBD2. CDR3 size: 14 residues. CDR1 and CDR2 (germline): SNHLY, FYNNEI. V lost 9 bases to trimming and J lost 3 bases; unmatched junction nucleotides: 10. DNA of the CDR3: TGTGCCAGAGGCCGTAGCGGGAATGGCTACGAGCAGTACTTC. Translated, it gives CARGRSGNGYEQYF.

The chain couples TRBV2 to TRBJ1-1; D call uncertain. Trimming left V 10 bases short and J 5 bases short, with 17 bases between. The length of the CDR3 is 13 residues. CDR1 and CDR2 (germline): SNHLY, FYNNEI. CDR3 sequence: CATVEGMGTEAFF. As DNA, the CDR3 is TGTGCCACCGTAGAAGGGATGGGAACTGAAGCTTTCTTT.

This chain joins TRBV12-3 or TRBV12-4 and TRBJ2-2, with D possibly matching TRBD1 (6 bases). V lost 2 bases, J lost 1 base, and 11 bases lay in between. This CDR3 region has 16 residues. The CDR3 loop is CASSLTQGWNTGELFF. In DNA form, the CDR3 reads TGTGCCAGCAGTTTAACGCAGGGGTGGAACACCGGGGAGCTGTTTTTT.

The chain uses TRBV7-8 and TRBJ2-3; either TRBD1 or TRBD2 may supply D (6 bases each). Trimming took 1 base from V and 2 from J, leaving 16 bases between them. CDR3 length: 17 amino acids. From germline, CDR1 is SGHVS and CDR2 FQNEAQ. The CDR3 reads CASSLVFGGGNTDTQYF. CDR3 coding DNA: TGTGCCAGCAGCTTAGTGTTCGGGGGCGGGAACACAGATACGCAGTATTTT.

This rearrangement joins TRBV29-1 to TRBJ2-3, with 7 bases matching TRBD2. The CDR3 length is 12 residues. The ends lost 6 bases at V and 12 bases at J; junction bases unmatched: 12. Germline V gives CDR1 SQVTM, CDR2 ANQGSEA. CDR3 sequence reads: CSVKTRAGDQYF. As DNA, the CDR3 is TGCAGCGTCAAAACTCGGGCGGGAGATCAGTATTTT.

The chain is built from TRBV6-5 and TRBJ2-7; 9 positions match TRBD1. Per the germline V gene, CDR1 is MNHEY and CDR2 is SVGAGI. Germline trimming cut 5 bases from V and 2 bases from J; bases unmatched to any gene: 4. The length of the CDR3 is 14 residues. The CDR3 loop is CASSPDRGAYEQYF. Here the CDR3 DNA reads TGTGCCAGCAGTCCCGACAGGGGGGCCTACGAGCAGTACTTC.

The chain is built from TRBV3-1 and TRBJ2-7, with no clear D. The CDR3 sequence is 11 residues long. Germline CDR1 and CDR2: LGHDT and YNNKEL (reference sequence). V lost 8 bases to trimming and J lost 6 bases, with 11 bases between them. Here the CDR3 reads CASGPWVEQYF. The CDR3 DNA sequence: TGTGCCAGCGGGCCCTGGGTCGAGCAGTACTTC.

V is TRBV29-1 and J is TRBJ2-6, with D unresolved. Germline assignment: CDR1 SQVTM and CDR2 ANQGSEA. Trimming took 4 bases from V and 3 from J, leaving 13 bases between them. CDR3 length: 15 residues. The CDR3 is CSVVGFPHGANVLTF. The CDR3 DNA is TGCAGCGTTGTAGGTTTCCCTCATGGGGCCAACGTCCTGACTTTC.

The rearrangement links TRBV4-1 to TRBJ1-2; D remains unclear. The V gene lost 0 bases and the J gene lost 7 bases, with 6 bases spanning the gap. There are 12 residues in the CDR3. Germline V lookup: CDR1 MGHRA, CDR2 YSYEKL. The CDR3 loop reads CASSQDGSGYTF. Written as DNA, the CDR3 is TGCGCCAGCAGCCAAGATGGAAGTGGCTACACCTTC.

This rearrangement joins TRBV4-1 to TRBJ1-1; D gene unclear. Germline CDR1 and CDR2: MGHRA and YSYEKL. V lost 4 bases and J lost 4, with 19 bases in between. This CDR3 comprises 16 residues. The CDR3 bases are TGCGCCAGCAGCCGCAACAACCTATTCGGTACCACTGAAGCTTTCTTT. Translated, it gives CASSRNNLFGTTEAFF.

The rearrangement joins TRBV29-1 to TRBJ1-2; D gene uncertain. Trimming took off 6 bases at V and 10 bases at J, with 15 bases between the two ends. The germline V gene has CDR1 SQVTM and CDR2 ANQGSEA. The CDR3 loop spans 11 amino acids. CDR3 amino acids: CSVARGDTYTF. The CDR3 DNA follows: TGCAGCGTGGCCCGGGGAGATACCTACACCTTC.

DNA for the CDR3: TGTGCCAGCAGCGACAGGGGGCAAGAGACCCAGTACTTC. This codes for CASSDRGQETQYF. The chain links TRBV28 to TRBJ2-5; 9 nucleotides line up with TRBD1. The CDR3 totals 13 residues. Germline CDR1 MDHEN, CDR2 SYDVKM. V dropped 6 bases and J dropped 2; count of bases not matched to a gene: 1.

V is TRBV30 and J is TRBJ1-1; a weak D match, TRBD1 (5 bases). The length of the CDR3 is 12 residues. Trimming cost V 2 bases and J 10 bases, with 14 bases left between them. Per the germline V gene, CDR1 is GTSNPN and CDR2 is SVGIG (reference sequence). The DNA of the CDR3 is TGTGCCTGGAGTCTTGTTGAGGGGACAGCTTTCTTT. It is translated as CAWSLVEGTAFF.

The rearrangement uses TRBV12-3 or TRBV12-4 and TRBJ2-5, with 14 bases that match TRBD2. The CDR3 is 16 residues long. J gave up 4 bases and V 6 bases, and 7 bases lay outside the gene matches. This chain's CDR3 is CASRPGTSGRGETQYF. CDR3 sequence (DNA): TGTGCCAGCAGACCCGGGACTAGCGGGAGAGGAGAGACCCAGTACTTC.

This sequence joins TRBV9 and TRBJ1-4; 7 nucleotides line up with TRBD1. V shed 0 bases and J 6 bases; nucleotides not matched to a gene: 5. Germline-derived CDR1 and CDR2 are SGDLS and YYNGEE. This CDR3 comprises 15 residues. The CDR3 DNA is TGTGCCAGCAGCGTAGTCGAGGGGGCGGATGAAAAACTGTTTTTT. Translating it yields CASSVVEGADEKLFF.

The chain carries TRBV12-3 or TRBV12-4 and TRBJ2-1; 8 positions match TRBD2. V shed 3 bases and J 8 bases; nucleotides not matched to a gene: 15. This CDR3 region has 17 residues. CDR3 region: CASSFRPGTSSYDEQFF. CDR3 nucleotide sequence: TGTGCCAGCAGTTTTAGACCAGGGACTAGTTCATACGATGAGCAGTTCTTC.

The chain is built from TRBV12-3 or TRBV12-4 and TRBJ2-5, with 8 bases fitting TRBD1. The CDR3 spans 14 residues. V lost 7 bases and J lost 2; bases outside the gene matches: 6. As DNA, the CDR3 is TGTGCCAGCACGCAGACAGGGGATCAAGAGACCCAGTACTTC. It codes for CASTQTGDQETQYF.

This sequence joins TRBV30 and TRBJ1-1; D uncertain. This CDR3 is 11 amino acids long. The V end was cut by 0 bases, the J end by 8 bases, with 7 bases between. The V gene's germline CDR1 is GTSNPN and CDR2 SVGIG (reference sequence). In DNA form, the CDR3 reads TGTGCCTGGAGTGTTGTGGGGGAAGCTTTCTTT. Its protein is CAWSVVGEAFF.

V is TRBV19 and J is TRBJ2-7, with a tentative D call TRBD2 (5 bases). Germline-derived CDR1 and CDR2 are LNHDA and SQIVND (reference sequence). V dropped 6 bases and J dropped 2 bases, with 14 bases sitting between them. The CDR3 runs to 14 residues. Here the CDR3 reads CASSPDFPPYEQYF. The CDR3 bases are TGTGCCAGTAGCCCGGACTTCCCTCCCTACGAGCAGTACTTC. The variable domain in full, with the rest retrieved from reference TRBV19 and TRBJ2-7, is DGGITQSPKYLFRKEGQNVTLSCEQNLNHDAMYWYRQDPGQGLRLIYYSQIVNDFQKGDIAEGYSVSREKKESFPLTVTSAQKNPTAFYLCASSPDFPPYEQYFGPGTRLTVT.

J is TRBJ1-2 and V is TRBV30, with D uncertain. The germline V gene encodes CDR1 GTSNPN and CDR2 SVGIG (reference sequence). This CDR3 is 12 amino acids long. V was cut by 0 bases and J by 7 bases, with 9 bases left in between. The CDR3 loop reads CAWSVRGLGYTF. The CDR3, as DNA: TGTGCCTGGAGTGTACGTGGACTTGGCTACACCTTC.